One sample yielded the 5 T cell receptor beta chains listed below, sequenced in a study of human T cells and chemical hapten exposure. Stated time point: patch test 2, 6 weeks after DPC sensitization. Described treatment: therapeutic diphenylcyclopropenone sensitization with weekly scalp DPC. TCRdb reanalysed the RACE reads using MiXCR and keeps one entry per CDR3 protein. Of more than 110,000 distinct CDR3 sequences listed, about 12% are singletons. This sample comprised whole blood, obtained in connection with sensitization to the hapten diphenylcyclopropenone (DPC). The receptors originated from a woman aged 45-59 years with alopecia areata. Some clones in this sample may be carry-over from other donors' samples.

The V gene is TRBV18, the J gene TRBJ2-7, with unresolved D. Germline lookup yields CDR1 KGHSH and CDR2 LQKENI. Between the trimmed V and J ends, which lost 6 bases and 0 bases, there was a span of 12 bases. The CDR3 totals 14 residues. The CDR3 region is CASSGDFSSYEQYF. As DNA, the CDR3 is TGTGCCAGCTCGGGCGATTTTAGCTCCTACGAGCAGTACTTC.

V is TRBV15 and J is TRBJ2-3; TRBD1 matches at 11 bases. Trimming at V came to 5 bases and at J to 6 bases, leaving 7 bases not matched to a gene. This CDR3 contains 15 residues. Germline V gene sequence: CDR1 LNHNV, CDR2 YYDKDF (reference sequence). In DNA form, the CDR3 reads TGTGCCACCAGCGGAGGACAGGGGGCAACCGATACGCAGTATTTT. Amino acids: CATSGGQGATDTQYF. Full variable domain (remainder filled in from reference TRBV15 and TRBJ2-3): DAMVIQNPRYQVTQFGKPVTLSCSQTLNHNVMYWYQQKSSQAPKLLFHYYDKDFNNEADTPDNFQSRRPNTSFCFLDIRSPGLGDTAMYLCATSGGQGATDTQYFGPGTRLTVL.

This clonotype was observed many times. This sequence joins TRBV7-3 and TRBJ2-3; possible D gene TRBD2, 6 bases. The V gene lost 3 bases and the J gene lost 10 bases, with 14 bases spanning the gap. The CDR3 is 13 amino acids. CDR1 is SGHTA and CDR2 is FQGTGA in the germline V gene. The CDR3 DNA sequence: TGTGCCAGCAGCTTTTCCTCCTGGGAGGCGCAGTATTTT. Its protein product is CASSFSSWEAQYF.

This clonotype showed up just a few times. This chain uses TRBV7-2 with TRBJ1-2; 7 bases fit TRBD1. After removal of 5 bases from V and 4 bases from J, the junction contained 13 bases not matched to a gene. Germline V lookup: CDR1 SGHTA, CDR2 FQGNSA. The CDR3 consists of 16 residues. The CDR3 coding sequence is TGTGCCAGCAGCGCGACAGGGACCGGAATAGGCTATGGCTACACCTTC. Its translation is CASSATGTGIGYGYTF.

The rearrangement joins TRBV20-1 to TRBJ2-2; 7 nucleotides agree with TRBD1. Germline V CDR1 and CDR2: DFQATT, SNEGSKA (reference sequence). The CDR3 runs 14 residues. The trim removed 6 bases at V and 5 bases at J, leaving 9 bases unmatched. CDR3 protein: CSAPDRERTGELFF. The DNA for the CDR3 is TGCAGTGCCCCCGACAGGGAAAGGACCGGGGAGCTGTTTTTT.